This entry is about one T cell receptor (beta chain). This table comes from immunoSEQ multiplex PCR, and its TCRdb copy is limited to in-frame clones, with some not included. The data hold around 130,000 clones, with roughly 86% observed a single time. The CDR3 has 14 residues. Germline V lookup: CDR1 MDHEN, CDR2 SYDVKM. V lost 1 base to trimming and J lost 2 bases, with 9 bases between them. The data stem from a study of control samples from healthy donors and cancer patients. Source material: PBMCs. The source is a man aged 45-60 years with head and neck cancer. The chain is built from TRBV28 and TRBJ2-7; no reliable D call. CDR3: CASSLLWGTYEQYF. CDR3 nucleotides: TGTGCCAGCAGTTTATTGTGGGGAACCTACGAGCAGTACTTC.